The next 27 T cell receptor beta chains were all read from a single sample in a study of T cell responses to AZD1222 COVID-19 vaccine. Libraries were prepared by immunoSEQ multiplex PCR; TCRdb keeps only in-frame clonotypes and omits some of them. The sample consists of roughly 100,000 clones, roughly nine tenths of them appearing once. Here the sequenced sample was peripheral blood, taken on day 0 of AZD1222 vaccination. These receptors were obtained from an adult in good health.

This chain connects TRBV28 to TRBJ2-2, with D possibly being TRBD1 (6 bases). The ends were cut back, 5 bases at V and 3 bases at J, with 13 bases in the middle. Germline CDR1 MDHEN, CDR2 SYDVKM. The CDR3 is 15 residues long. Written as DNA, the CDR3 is TGTGCCAGCAGTGCAACCGGGACATACACCGGGGAGCTGTTTTTT. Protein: CASSATGTYTGELFF.

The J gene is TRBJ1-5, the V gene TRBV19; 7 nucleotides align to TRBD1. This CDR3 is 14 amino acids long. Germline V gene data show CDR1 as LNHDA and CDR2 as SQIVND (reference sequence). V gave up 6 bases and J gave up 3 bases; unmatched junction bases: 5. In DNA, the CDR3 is TGTGCCAGTAGGCAGACAGGGAACAATCAGCCCCAGCATTTT. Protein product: CASRQTGNNQPQHF.

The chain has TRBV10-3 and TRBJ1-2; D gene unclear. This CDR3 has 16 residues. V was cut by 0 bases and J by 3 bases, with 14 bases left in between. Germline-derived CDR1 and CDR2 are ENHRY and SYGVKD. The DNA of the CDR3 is TGTGCCATCAGTGAGTCGACGACCCCTCTCGACTATGGCTACACCTTC. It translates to CAISESTTPLDYGYTF.

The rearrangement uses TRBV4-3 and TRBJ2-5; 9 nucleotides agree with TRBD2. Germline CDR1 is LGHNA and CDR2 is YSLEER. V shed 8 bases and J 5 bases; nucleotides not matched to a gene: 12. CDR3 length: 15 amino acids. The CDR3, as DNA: TGCGCCAGCGCTCTGAGGCGGGAGGGTCCGGAGACCCAGTACTTC. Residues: CASALRREGPETQYF.

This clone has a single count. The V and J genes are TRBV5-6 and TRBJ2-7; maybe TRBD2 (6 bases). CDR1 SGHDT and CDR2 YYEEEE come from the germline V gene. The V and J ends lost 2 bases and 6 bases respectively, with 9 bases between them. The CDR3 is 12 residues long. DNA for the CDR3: TGTGCCAGCAGCTTCGGAGGGGCCGAGCAGTACTTC. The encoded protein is CASSFGGAEQYF. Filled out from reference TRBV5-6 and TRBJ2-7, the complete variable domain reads DAGVTQSPTHLIKTRGQQVTLRCSPKSGHDTVSWYQQALGQGPQFIFQYYEEEERQRGNFPDRFSGHQFPNYSSELNVNALLLGDSALYLCASSFGGAEQYFGPGTRLTVT.

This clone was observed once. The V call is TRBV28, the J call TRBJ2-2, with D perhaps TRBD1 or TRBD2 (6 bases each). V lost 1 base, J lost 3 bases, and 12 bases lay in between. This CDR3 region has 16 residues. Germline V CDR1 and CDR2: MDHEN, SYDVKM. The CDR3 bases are TGTGCCAGCAGTTTATTCGGGGGCGCCGACACCGGGGAGCTGTTTTTT. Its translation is CASSLFGGADTGELFF.

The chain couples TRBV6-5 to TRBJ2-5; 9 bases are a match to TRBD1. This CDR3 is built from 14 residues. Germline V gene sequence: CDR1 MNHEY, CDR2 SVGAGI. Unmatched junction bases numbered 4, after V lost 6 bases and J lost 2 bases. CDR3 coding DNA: TGTGCCAGCAGCCAAGACAGGGGGCAAGAGACCCAGTACTTC. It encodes CASSQDRGQETQYF.

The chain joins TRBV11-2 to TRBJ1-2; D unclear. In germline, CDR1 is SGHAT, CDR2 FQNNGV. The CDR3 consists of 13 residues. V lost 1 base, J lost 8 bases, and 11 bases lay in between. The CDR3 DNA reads TGTGCCAGCAGCTTAGGCCCGGGAGGAGGCTACACCTTC. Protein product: CASSLGPGGGYTF.

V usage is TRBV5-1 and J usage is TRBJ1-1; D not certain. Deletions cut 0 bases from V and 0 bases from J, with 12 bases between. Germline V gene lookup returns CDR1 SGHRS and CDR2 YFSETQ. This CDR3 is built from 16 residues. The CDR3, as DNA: TGCGCCAGCAGCTTGGGGCCAGTTAACATGAACACTGAAGCTTTCTTT. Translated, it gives CASSLGPVNMNTEAFF.

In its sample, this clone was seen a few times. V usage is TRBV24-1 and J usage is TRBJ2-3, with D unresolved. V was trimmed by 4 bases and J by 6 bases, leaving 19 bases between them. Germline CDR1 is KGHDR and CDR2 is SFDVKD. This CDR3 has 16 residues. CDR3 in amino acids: CATSDTVVGSLDTQYF. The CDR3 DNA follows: TGTGCCACCAGTGACACCGTGGTCGGTAGCTTGGATACGCAGTATTTT.

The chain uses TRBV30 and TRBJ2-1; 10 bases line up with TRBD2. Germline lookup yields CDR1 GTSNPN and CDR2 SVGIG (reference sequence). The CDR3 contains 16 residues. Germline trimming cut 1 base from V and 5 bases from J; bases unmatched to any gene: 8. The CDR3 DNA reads TGTGCCTGGAGTGGGGTCGGTCTAGCGGGAGACAATGAGCAGTTCTTC. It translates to CAWSGVGLAGDNEQFF.

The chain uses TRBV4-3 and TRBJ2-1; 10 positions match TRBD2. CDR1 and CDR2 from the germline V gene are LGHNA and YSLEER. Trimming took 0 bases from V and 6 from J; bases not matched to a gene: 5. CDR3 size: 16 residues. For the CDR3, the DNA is TGCGCCAGCAGCCAAGATATACTAGCGGGACTCAATGAGCAGTTCTTC. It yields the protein CASSQDILAGLNEQFF.

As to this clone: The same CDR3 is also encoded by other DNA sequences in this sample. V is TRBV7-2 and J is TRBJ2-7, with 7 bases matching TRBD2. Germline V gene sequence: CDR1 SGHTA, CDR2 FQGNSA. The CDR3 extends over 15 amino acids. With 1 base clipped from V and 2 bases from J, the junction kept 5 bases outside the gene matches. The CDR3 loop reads CASSLGPSGTYEQYF. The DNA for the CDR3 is TGTGCCAGCAGCTTAGGTCCTAGCGGAACCTACGAGCAGTACTTC.

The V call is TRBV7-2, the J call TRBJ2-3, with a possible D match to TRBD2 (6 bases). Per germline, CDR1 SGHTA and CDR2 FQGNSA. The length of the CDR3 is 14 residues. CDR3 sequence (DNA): TGTGCAAGCGCGGGGAGCGGATTCACAGATACGCAGTATTTT. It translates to CASAGSGFTDTQYF.

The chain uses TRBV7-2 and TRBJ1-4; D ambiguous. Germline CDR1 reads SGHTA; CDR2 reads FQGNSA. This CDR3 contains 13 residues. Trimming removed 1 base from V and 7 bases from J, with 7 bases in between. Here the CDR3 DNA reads TGTGCCAGCAGCTTAGGTCGGTCTGAAAAACTGTTTTTT. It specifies CASSLGRSEKLFF.

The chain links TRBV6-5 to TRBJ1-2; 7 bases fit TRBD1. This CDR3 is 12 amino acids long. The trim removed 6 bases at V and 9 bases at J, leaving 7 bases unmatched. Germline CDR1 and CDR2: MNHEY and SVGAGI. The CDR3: CASRDDRDRYTF. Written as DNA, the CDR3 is TGTGCCAGCAGGGACGACAGGGATCGCTACACCTTC.

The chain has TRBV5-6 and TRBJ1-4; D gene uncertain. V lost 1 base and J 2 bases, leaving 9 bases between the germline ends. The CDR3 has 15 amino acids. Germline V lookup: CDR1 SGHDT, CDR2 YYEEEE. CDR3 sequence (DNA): TGTGCCAGCAGCTTGAAAGGGTGGACTAATGAAAAACTGTTTTTT. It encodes CASSLKGWTNEKLFF.

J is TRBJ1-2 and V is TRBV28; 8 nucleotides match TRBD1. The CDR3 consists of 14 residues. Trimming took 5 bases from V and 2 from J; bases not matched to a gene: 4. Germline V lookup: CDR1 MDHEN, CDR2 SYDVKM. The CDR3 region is CASSPGTGNYGYTF. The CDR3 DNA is TGTGCCAGCAGTCCCGGGACAGGCAACTATGGCTACACCTTC.

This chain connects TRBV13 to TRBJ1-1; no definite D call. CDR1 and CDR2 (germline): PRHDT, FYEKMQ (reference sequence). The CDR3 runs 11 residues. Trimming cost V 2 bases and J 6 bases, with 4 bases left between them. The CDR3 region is CASSLLAEAFF. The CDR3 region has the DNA TGTGCCAGCAGCTTACTCGCTGAAGCTTTCTTT. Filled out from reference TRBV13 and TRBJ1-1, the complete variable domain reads AAGVIQSPRHLIKEKRETATLKCYPIPRHDTVYWYQQGPGQDPQFLISFYEKMQSDKGSIPDRFSAQQFSDYHSELNMSSLELGDSALYFCASSLLAEAFFGQGTRLTVV.

The CDR3 DNA reads TGCGCCAGCAGCCAAGAGGACAAACGGACCGGGGAGCTGTTTTTT. Its protein is CASSQEDKRTGELFF. The chain recombines TRBV4-1 with TRBJ2-2, with D possibly TRBD1 on 5 matching bases. Germline V lookup: CDR1 MGHRA, CDR2 YSYEKL. The CDR3 length is 15 residues. V was pared by 0 bases and J by 5 bases, with 10 bases between.

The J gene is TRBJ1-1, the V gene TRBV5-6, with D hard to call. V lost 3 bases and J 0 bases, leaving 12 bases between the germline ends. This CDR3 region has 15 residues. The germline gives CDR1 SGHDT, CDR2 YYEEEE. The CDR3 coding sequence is TGTGCCAGCAGCTCCATTGGGGAAATGAACACTGAAGCTTTCTTT. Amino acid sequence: CASSSIGEMNTEAFF.

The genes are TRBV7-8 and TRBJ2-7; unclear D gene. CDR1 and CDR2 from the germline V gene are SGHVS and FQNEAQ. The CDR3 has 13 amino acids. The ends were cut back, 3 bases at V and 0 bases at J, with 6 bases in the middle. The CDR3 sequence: CASSFRISYEQYF. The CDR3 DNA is TGTGCCAGCAGCTTCCGAATCTCCTACGAGCAGTACTTC.

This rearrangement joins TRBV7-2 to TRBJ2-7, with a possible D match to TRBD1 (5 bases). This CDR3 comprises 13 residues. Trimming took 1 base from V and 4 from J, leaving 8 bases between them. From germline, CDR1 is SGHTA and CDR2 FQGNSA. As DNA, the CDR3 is TGTGCCAGCAGCTTAGACAGGAATTACGAGCAGTACTTC. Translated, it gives CASSLDRNYEQYF.

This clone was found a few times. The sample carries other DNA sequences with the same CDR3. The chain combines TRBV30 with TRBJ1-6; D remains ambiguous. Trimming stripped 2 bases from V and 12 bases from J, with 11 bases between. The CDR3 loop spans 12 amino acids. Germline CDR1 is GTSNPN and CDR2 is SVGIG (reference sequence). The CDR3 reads CAWSRTSGPLHF. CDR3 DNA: TGTGCCTGGAGTCGGACTTCGGGACCCCTCCACTTT.

The CDR3 reads CASSLNTQGEQFF. CDR3 sequence (DNA): TGTGCCAGCAGCCTCAATACTCAAGGTGAGCAGTTCTTC. The chain is built from TRBV7-3 and TRBJ2-1; D gene uncertain. The CDR3 is 13 amino acids. Trimming took 5 bases from V and 9 from J, leaving 14 bases between them. Germline CDR1 SGHTA, CDR2 FQGTGA.

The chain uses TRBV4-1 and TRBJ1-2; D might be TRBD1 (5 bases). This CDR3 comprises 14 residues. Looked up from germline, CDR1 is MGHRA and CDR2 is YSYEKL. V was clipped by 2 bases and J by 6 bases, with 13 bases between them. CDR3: CASSQPGALNGYTF. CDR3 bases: TGCGCCAGCAGCCAACCCGGGGCCTTAAATGGCTACACCTTC.

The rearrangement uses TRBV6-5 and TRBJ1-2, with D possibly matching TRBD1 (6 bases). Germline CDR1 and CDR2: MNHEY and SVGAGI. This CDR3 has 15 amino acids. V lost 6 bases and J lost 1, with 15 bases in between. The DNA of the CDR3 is TGTGCCAGCAGGTACGCCACAGGGAATAACTATGGCTACACCTTC. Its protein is CASRYATGNNYGYTF.